This T cell receptor (beta chain) stems from a study of T cells in Graves' hyperthyroidism and ophthalmopathy. General study points: Ophthalmopathy onset followed model prediction by a median around 6.6 months. Ophthalmopathy and stable hyperthyroidism were told apart by a 13 V-J model. Blood also held most thyroid clonotypes expanded beyond 0.001.

The CDR3 is made up of 14 amino acids. CDR1 is MDHEN and CDR2 is SYDVKM in the germline V gene. V was shortened by 3 bases and J by 6 bases, with 11 bases between the two germline ends. From RNA transcripts, TCR beta CDR3 regions were amplified. The TCR CDR3 first-round RT-PCR relied on the HTBI primer set. TCRdb used MiXCR to reprocess the multiplex PCR reads, holding one entry per CDR3 protein. Of a few hundred thousand distinct CDR3 sequences in the sample, under 60% were seen once. For this clonotype: Its target is not known.

Any patient presenting with uncontrolled infection, other autoimmune disease, pregnancy or lactation was left out. The J gene is TRBJ1-4, the V gene TRBV28, with D maybe TRBD1 (6 bases). This TCR was sampled from an adult woman with Graves' disease, either hyperthyroidism or ophthalmopathy (not recorded which). Sequenced: peripheral blood or thyroid tissue (not recorded which). CDR3 in DNA: TGTGCCAGCAGTTTGGGGGGCGGAGATGAAAAACTGTTTTTT. Protein sequence: CASSLGGGDEKLFF.